The clone carrying this TCR beta chain was seen a handful of times. Its antigen is currently unknown. Patients sequenced had flow cytometry evidence of CD8+CD57+ cell expansion. Among the patients, none had received any therapy at the time of blood sampling. The data were taken from a study of CD8+CD57+ T cells in acquired aplastic anemia. Study-wide background: Sorting CD4+ and CD8+ cells gave DNA averaging about 3.3 ug. Study-level findings and limits: There were roughly 28 CD8+ CDR3 sequences that occurred in both patients and controls.

Genomic DNA was employed as the template in profiling TCR beta VDJ and CDR3. MiXCR, run by TCRdb on the reads, gives a single entry per CDR3 protein. Among approximately 80,000 distinct CDR3 sequences listed, 55% to 75% were seen once. Trimming left V 3 bases short and J 7 bases short, with 7 bases between. This CDR3 region has 12 residues. Germline CDR1 is SGDLS and CDR2 is YYNGEE. This clonotype was sampled from a human donor with aplastic anemia. The V and J genes are TRBV9 and TRBJ2-2; D gene uncertain. The sample consisted of sorted CD4+, CD8+, or CD8+CD57+ T cells (not recorded which) from PBMCs. The CDR3 DNA reads as TGTGCCAGCAGCGCCATGGGCGGGGAGCTGTTTTTT. It encodes CASSAMGGELFF.